This entry concerns a single T cell receptor beta chain. Its cognate antigen is unknown. The data originate from a study of beta chain features in type 1 diabetes. Study as a whole: There was similarity between patients and healthy donors in age, gender and cell yields.

Populations isolated by sorting all had purity greater than 95%. V was pared by 5 bases and J by 0 bases, with 11 bases between. The CDR3 extends over 15 amino acids. Germline V CDR1 and CDR2: SGHVS, FQNEAQ. TCRB transcripts that were expressed got sequenced, as all of the isolated RNA had been reverse transcribed. Sequenced by immunoSEQ multiplex PCR; TCRdb stores in-frame clones only, minus some. Of around 320,000 clones in the sample, approximately 15% were seen once. Study findings and constraints: The question left open here concerned HLA type influencing TCRB rearrangement.

This TCR came from a man aged 25 to 40 in good health. The sequenced sample was central memory CD4+ T cells from blood. V usage is TRBV7-8 and J usage is TRBJ1-5; the D gene is possibly TRBD1 (6 bases). CDR3 protein: CASSQQGNSNQPQHF. The CDR3 DNA reads as TGTGCCAGCAGCCAACAGGGAAATAGCAATCAGCCCCAGCATTTT.